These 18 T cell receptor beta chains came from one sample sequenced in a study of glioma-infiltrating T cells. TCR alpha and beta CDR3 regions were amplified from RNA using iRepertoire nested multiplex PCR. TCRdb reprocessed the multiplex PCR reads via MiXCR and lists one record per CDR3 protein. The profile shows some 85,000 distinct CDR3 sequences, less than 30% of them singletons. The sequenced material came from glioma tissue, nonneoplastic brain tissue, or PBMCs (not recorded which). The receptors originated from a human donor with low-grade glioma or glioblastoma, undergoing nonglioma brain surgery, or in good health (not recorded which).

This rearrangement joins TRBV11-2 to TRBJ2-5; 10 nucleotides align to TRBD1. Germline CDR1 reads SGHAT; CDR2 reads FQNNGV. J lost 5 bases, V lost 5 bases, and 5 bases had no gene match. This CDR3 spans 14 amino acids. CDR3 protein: CASSKGTGVETQYF. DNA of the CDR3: TGTGCCAGCAGCAAGGGGACAGGGGTGGAGACCCAGTACTTC.

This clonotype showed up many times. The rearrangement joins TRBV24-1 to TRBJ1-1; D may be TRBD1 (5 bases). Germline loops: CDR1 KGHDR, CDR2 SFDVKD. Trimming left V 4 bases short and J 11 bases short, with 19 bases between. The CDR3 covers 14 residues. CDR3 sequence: CATSDLDRRRGAFF. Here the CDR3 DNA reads TGTGCCACCAGTGACCTCGACAGAAGGCGGGGGGCTTTCTTT.

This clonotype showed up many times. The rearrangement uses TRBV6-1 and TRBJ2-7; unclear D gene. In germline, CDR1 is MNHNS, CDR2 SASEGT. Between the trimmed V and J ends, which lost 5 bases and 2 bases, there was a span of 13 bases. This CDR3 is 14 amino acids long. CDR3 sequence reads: CASSSHGLTYEQYF. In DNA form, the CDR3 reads TGTGCCAGCAGTTCCCACGGGCTCACCTACGAGCAGTACTTC.

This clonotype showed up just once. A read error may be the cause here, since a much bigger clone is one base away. CDR3 bases: TGCGCCGGCAGCCAGGCGGGGTCACGGGCGTACACAGATACGCAGTATTTT. Translation: CAGSQAGSRAYTDTQYF. The chain combines TRBV2 with TRBJ2-3; tentative D call: TRBD2 (6 bases). Germline CDR1 is SNHLY and CDR2 is FYNNEI. This CDR3 comprises 17 residues.

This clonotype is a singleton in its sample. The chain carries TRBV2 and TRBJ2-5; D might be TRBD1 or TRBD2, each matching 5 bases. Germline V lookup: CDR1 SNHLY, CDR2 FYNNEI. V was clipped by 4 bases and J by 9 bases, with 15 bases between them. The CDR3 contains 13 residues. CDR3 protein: CASSGDGPSAQYF. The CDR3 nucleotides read TGTGCCAGCAGTGGGGACGGACCTTCGGCCCAGTACTTC.

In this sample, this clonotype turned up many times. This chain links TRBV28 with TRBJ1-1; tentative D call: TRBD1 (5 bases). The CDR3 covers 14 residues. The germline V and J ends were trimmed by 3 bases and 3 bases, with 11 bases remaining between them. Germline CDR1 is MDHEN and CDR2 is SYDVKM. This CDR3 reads CASSLAGGHTEAFF. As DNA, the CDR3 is TGTGCCAGCAGTTTGGCGGGGGGACACACTGAAGCTTTCTTT. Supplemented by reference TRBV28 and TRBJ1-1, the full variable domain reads DVKVTQSSRYLVKRTGEKVFLECVQDMDHENMFWYRQDPGLGLRLIYFSYDVKMKEKGDIPEGYSVSREKKERFSLILESASTNQTSMYLCASSLAGGHTEAFFGQGTRLTVV.

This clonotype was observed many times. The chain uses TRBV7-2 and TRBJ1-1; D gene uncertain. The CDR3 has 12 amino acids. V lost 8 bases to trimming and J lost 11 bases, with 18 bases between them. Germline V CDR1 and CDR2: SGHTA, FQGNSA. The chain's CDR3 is CASSRRGRTAFF. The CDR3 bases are TGTGCCAGCTCTCGACGGGGTCGTACGGCTTTCTTT.

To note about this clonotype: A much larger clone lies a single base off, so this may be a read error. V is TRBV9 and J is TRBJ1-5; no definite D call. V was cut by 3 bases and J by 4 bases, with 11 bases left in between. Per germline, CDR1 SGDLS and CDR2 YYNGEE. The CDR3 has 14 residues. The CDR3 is CASSGGNLNQPQHF. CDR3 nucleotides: TGTGCCAGCAGCGGTGGGAATCTGAATCAGCCCCAGCATTTT.

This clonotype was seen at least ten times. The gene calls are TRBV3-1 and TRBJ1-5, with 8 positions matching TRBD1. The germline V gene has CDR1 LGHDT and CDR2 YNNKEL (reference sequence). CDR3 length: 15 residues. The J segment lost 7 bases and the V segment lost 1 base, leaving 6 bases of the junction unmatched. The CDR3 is CASSQGDRREQPQHF. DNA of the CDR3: TGTGCCAGCAGCCAAGGGGACAGGCGTGAACAGCCCCAGCATTTT.

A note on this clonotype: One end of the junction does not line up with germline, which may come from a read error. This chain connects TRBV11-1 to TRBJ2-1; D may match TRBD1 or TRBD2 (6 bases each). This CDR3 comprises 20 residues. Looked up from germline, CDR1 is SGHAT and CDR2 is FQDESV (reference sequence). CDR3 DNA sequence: TGTGCCAGCAGCCCCGACGCGATAGGGGGGATACTGCGGTTCGACAATGAGCGGTTCTTC. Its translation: CASSPDAIGGILRFDNERFF.

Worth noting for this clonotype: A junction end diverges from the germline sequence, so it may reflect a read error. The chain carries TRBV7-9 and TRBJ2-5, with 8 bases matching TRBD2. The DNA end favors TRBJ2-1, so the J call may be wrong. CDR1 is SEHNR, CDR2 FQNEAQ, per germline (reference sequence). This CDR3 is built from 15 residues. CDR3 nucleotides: TGTGCCGGCAGCTTTAATTTAGCGGGAAGAGAGACCCAGTTCTTC. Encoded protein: CAGSFNLAGRETQFF.

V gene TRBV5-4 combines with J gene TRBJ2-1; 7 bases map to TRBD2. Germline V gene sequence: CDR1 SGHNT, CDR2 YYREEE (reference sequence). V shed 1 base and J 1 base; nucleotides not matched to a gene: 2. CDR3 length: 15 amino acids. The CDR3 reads CASSLNGGSYNEQFF. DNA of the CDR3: TGTGCCAGCAGCTTGAACGGGGGGTCCTACAATGAGCAGTTCTTC.

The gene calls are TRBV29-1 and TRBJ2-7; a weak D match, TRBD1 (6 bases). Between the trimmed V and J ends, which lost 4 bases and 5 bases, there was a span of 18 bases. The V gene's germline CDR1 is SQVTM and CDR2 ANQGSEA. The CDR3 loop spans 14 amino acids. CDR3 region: CSVAQRQVFNEQYF. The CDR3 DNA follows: TGCAGCGTTGCCCAAAGACAGGTCTTTAACGAGCAGTACTTC.

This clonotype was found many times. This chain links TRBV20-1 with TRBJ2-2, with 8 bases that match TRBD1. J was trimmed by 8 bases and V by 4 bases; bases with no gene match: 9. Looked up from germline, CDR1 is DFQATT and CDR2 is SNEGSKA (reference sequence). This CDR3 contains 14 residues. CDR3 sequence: CSATRTGSGGELFF. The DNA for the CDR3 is TGCAGTGCTACCCGGACAGGGTCAGGAGGGGAGCTGTTTTTT.

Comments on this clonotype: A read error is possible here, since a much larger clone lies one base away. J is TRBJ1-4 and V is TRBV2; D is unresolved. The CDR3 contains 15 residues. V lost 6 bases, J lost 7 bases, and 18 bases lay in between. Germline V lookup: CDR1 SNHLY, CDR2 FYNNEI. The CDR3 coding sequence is TGTGCCAGCAGCGAAAGACAAGCCGGTAGTGAAAAACTGTTTTTT. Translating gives CASSERQAGSEKLFF. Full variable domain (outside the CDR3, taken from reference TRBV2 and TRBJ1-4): EPEVTQTPSHQVTQMGQEVILRCVPISNHLYFYWYRQILGQKVEFLVSFYNNEISEKSEIFDDQFSVERPDGSNFTLKIRSTKLEDSAMYFCASSERQAGSEKLFFGSGTQLSVL.

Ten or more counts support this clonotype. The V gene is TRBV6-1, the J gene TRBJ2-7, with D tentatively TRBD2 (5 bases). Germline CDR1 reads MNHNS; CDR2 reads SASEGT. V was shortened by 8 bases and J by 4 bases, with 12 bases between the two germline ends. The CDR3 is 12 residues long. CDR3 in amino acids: CASGSNKYEQYF. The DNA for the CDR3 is TGTGCCAGCGGGAGTAACAAATACGAGCAGTACTTC.

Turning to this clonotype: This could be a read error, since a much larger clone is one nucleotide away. The CDR3 region is CASSRQVSPLHF. The DNA for the CDR3 is TGTGCCAGCAGTCGGCAGGTGTCACCCCTCCACTTT. J is TRBJ1-6 and V is TRBV3-1, with D unclear. This CDR3 is 12 amino acids long. CDR1 LGHDT and CDR2 YNNKEL come from the germline V gene (reference sequence). V was shortened by 6 bases and J by 10 bases, with 10 bases between the two germline ends.

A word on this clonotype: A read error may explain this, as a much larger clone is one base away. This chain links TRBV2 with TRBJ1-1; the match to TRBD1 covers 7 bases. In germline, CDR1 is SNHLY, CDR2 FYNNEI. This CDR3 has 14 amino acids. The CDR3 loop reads CASGKNQGGDEALF. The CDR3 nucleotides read TGTGCCAGCGGAAAGAACCAGGGGGGAGACGAAGCTCTCTTT.